Given below is one T cell receptor beta chain in context. These data are taken from a study of control samples from healthy donors and cancer patients. J gave up 7 bases and V 2 bases, and 12 bases lay outside the gene matches. The CDR3 is 18 residues long. CDR1 and CDR2 (germline): MNHEY, SVGEGT. Assay: immunoSEQ multiplex PCR; the TCRdb copy retains only in-frame clones and omits some. Here the sample spans some 210,000 clones, over 80% being singletons. Sample: blood. The chain has TRBV6-2 or TRBV6-3 and TRBJ1-5, with 12 nucleotides matching TRBD1. This TCR came from a man aged 30-40 years in good health. The CDR3 reads CASSYPTGQGAGGQPQHF. CDR3 sequence (DNA): TGTGCCAGCAGTTACCCCACGGGACAGGGGGCGGGTGGACAGCCCCAGCATTTT.